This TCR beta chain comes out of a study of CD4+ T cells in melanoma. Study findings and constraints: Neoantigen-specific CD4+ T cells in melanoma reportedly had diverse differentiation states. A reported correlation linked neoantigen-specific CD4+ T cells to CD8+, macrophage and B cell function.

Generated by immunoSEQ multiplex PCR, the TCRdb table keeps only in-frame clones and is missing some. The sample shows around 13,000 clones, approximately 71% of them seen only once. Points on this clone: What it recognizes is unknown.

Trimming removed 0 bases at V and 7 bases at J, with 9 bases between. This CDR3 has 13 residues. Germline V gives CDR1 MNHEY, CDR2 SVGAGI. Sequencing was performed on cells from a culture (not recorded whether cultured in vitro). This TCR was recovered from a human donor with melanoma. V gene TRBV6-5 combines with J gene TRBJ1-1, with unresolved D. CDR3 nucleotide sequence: TGTGCCAGCAGTTACTCCCCGGGCTTTGAAGCTTTCTTT. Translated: CASSYSPGFEAFF.